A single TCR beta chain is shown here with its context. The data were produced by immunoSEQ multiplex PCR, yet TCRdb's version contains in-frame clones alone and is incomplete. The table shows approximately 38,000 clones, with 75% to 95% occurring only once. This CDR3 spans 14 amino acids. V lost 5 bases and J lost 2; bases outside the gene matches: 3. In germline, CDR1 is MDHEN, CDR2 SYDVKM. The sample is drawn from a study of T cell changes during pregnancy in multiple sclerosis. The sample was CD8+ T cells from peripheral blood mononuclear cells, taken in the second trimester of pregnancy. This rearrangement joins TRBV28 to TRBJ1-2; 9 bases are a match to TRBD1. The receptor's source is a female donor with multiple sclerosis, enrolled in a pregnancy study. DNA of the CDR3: TGTGCCAGCAGTATGACAGGGGGGAACTATGGCTACACCTTC. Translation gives CASSMTGGNYGYTF.